Shown below are 14 T cell receptor beta chains from a single sample sequenced in a study of resident and recirculating memory T cells in vitiligo. Some clones are missing from TCRdb's copy, which holds only in-frame ones; the method was immunoSEQ multiplex PCR. This table has tens of thousands of clones, roughly 92% appearing once. What was sequenced was blood. Receptors originate from a male donor with vitiligo.

The rearrangement joins TRBV14 to TRBJ2-7; D may be TRBD1 (6 bases). Germline V gives CDR1 SGHDN, CDR2 FVKESK. V shed 6 bases and J shed 6 bases, with 21 bases lying between them. The CDR3 extends over 15 amino acids. CDR3 sequence: CASRGTGTTRGEQYF. The CDR3 region has the DNA TGTGCCAGCAGGGGAACAGGGACCACCCGAGGCGAGCAGTACTTC.

This chain uses TRBV6-1 with TRBJ2-1; the match to TRBD2 covers 7 bases. With V trimmed by 6 bases and J by 0 bases, 5 bases remained unmatched. Per the germline V gene, CDR1 is MNHNS and CDR2 is SASEGT. This CDR3 spans 15 amino acids. CDR3 protein: CASSSSGHSYNEQFF. CDR3 coding DNA: TGTGCCAGCAGCTCTAGCGGCCACTCCTACAATGAGCAGTTCTTC.

J is TRBJ2-2 and V is TRBV11-3, with TRBD1 matching 9 bases. This CDR3 contains 14 residues. Germline values: CDR1 SGHNT, CDR2 YENEEA. V lost 6 bases, J lost 4 bases, and 3 bases stayed unmatched. This chain's CDR3 is CASSRTGATGELFF. The CDR3 DNA follows: TGTGCCAGCAGTCGGACAGGGGCCACCGGGGAGCTGTTTTTT. Together with reference TRBV11-3 and TRBJ2-2, the CDR3 gives the full variable domain: EAGVVQSPRYKIIEKKQPVAFWCNPISGHNTLYWYLQNLGQGPELLIRYENEEAVDDSQLPKDRFSAERLKGVDSTLKIQPAELGDSAVYLCASSRTGATGELFFGEGSRLTVL.

This chain links TRBV5-1 with TRBJ1-3; 9 bases are shared with TRBD1. Germline CDR1 SGHRS, CDR2 YFSETQ. Trimming took 5 bases from V and 2 from J; bases not matched to a gene: 11. The CDR3 contains 17 residues. The CDR3 region is CASRMGDRAITGNTIYF. The DNA of the CDR3 is TGCGCCAGCAGAATGGGGGACAGGGCTATTACTGGAAACACCATATATTTT.

This chain connects TRBV2 to TRBJ2-6, with TRBD1 matching 9 bases. Germline V CDR1 and CDR2: SNHLY, FYNNEI. V lost 7 bases to trimming and J lost 4 bases; unmatched junction nucleotides: 11. This CDR3 region has 17 residues. DNA for the CDR3: TGTGCCAGCAATTACCTACAGGGGGCGGAAGGGGCCAACGTCCTGACTTTC. Translating gives CASNYLQGAEGANVLTF.

The CDR3 sequence is CASSQNYKTQPQHF. The CDR3 bases are TGCGCCAGCAGCCAAAACTACAAAACTCAGCCCCAGCATTTT. The V call is TRBV4-1, the J call TRBJ1-5, with D unclear. This CDR3 is built from 14 residues. The V gene's germline CDR1 is MGHRA and CDR2 YSYEKL. Deletions cut 2 bases from V and 6 bases from J, with 11 bases between.

This clone has just one count. This chain connects TRBV5-4 to TRBJ1-2; perhaps TRBD1 as D (6 bases). The CDR3 totals 14 residues. The V end was cut by 4 bases, the J end by 3 bases, with 13 bases between. CDR1 and CDR2 (germline): SGHNT, YYREEE (reference sequence). The CDR3 nucleotides are TGTGCCAGCAGCGCCTGGACAGACCACTATGGCTACACCTTC. This encodes CASSAWTDHYGYTF.

This chain connects TRBV30 to TRBJ1-4, with a weak D call TRBD1 (5 bases). V lost 3 bases, J lost 6 bases, and 14 bases lay in between. The V gene's germline CDR1 is GTSNPN and CDR2 SVGIG (reference sequence). The CDR3 covers 14 residues. CDR3 bases: TGTGCCTGGAGCCGGGGGACCCTTGATGAAAAACTGTTTTTT. Protein: CAWSRGTLDEKLFF.

The chain carries TRBV29-1 and TRBJ1-1; no definite D call. The CDR3 contains 15 residues. Looked up from germline, CDR1 is SQVTM and CDR2 is ANQGSEA. The V gene lost 2 bases and the J gene lost 4 bases, with 17 bases spanning the gap. In DNA form, the CDR3 reads TGCAGCGTTGAAATTCGGGGAGGCGGGAGCACTGAAGCTTTCTTT. It yields the protein CSVEIRGGGSTEAFF.

V is TRBV2 and J is TRBJ2-7, with 13 bases that match TRBD2. V dropped 7 bases and J dropped 6; count of bases not matched to a gene: 9. The CDR3 has 15 amino acids. Germline V gene data show CDR1 as SNHLY and CDR2 as FYNNEI. CDR3 DNA: TGTGCCAGCATCCTTGAGGGACTAGCGGGATCCGAGCAGTACTTC. Translation: CASILEGLAGSEQYF.

This clone was seen a few times. The V and J genes are TRBV7-2 and TRBJ1-6; TRBD1 aligns across 8 bases. With V trimmed by 4 bases and J by 3 bases, 2 bases remained unmatched. The CDR3 runs to 15 residues. Germline V lookup: CDR1 SGHTA, CDR2 FQGNSA. For the CDR3, the DNA is TGTGCCAGCAGCTCCGGACAGGGCTATAATTCACCCCTCCACTTT. This translates into CASSSGQGYNSPLHF.

In its sample, this clone was seen once. This chain joins TRBV14 and TRBJ2-1; the D is unclear. The CDR3 covers 16 residues. The germline V gene encodes CDR1 SGHDN and CDR2 FVKESK. V lost 4 bases and J 0 bases, leaving 13 bases between the germline ends. CDR3 bases: TGTGCCAGCAGCCTCGACACCTACCCCTCCTACAATGAGCAGTTCTTC. This gives the protein CASSLDTYPSYNEQFF.

This clone was detected once. In nucleotides, the CDR3 is TGTGCCAGCAGCGCAGGAACTAGCGGGACCTCCTACAATGAGCAGTTCTTC. It translates to CASSAGTSGTSYNEQFF. This chain links TRBV9 with TRBJ2-1; 10 nucleotides match TRBD2. Germline V gives CDR1 SGDLS, CDR2 YYNGEE. The J segment lost 0 bases and the V segment lost 3 bases, leaving 6 bases of the junction unmatched. This CDR3 spans 17 amino acids.

V is TRBV4-2 and J is TRBJ2-5; a weak D match, TRBD2 (5 bases). CDR1 LGHNA and CDR2 YNFKEQ come from the germline V gene. CDR3 length: 16 residues. Trimming removed 4 bases at V and 5 bases at J, with 20 bases between. The chain's CDR3 is CASSPHKSGMGETQYF. CDR3 bases: TGTGCCAGCAGCCCTCACAAGTCGGGGATGGGGGAGACCCAGTACTTC.